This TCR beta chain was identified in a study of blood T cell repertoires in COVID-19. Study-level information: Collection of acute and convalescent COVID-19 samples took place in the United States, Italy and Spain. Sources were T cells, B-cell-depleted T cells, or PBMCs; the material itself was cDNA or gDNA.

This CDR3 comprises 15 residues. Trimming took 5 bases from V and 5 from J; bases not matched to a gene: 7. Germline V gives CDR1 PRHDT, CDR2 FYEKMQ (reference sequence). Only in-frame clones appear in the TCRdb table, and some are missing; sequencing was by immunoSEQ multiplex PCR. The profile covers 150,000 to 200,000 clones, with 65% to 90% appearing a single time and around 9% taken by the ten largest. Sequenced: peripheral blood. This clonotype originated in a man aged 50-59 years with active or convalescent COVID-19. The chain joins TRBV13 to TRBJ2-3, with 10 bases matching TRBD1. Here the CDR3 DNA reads TGTGCCAGCAGCACGACAGGGGGCGTGGAAGATACGCAGTATTTT. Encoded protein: CASSTTGGVEDTQYF. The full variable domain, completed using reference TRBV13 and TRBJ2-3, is AAGVIQSPRHLIKEKRETATLKCYPIPRHDTVYWYQQGPGQDPQFLISFYEKMQSDKGSIPDRFSAQQFSDYHSELNMSSLELGDSALYFCASSTTGGVEDTQYFGPGTRLTVL.